A selection of T cell receptor beta chains follows, all from one sample in a study of blood T cell repertoires in COVID-19. Profiling relied on immunoSEQ multiplex PCR, and the TCRdb table lists in-frame clones only, not all of them. Of over 150,000 clones in the sample, around 84% were seen once. The sequencing sample was made of peripheral blood. These receptor sequences come from a middle-aged man with active or convalescent COVID-19. Each CDR3 is given with its conserved first and last residue. Fields, in order: CDR3 length, V gene, CDR3 protein.

length: 14; V: TRBV3-1/TRBV3-2; CDR3: CASSRRGGNEKLFF
length: 15; V: TRBV18; CDR3: CASSVQGTGYQPQHF
length: 16; V: TRBV2; CDR3: CASSGATGPTTDTQYF
length: 14; V: TRBV11-2; CDR3: CASSGGLTYNEQFF
length: 13; V: TRBV6-5; CDR3: CATPAGSYNEQFF
length: 15; V: TRBV6-5; CDR3: CASSRNGLSGNTIYF
length: 14; V: TRBV3-1/TRBV3-2; CDR3: CASSQGAITDTQYF
length: 16; V: TRBV6-5; CDR3: CASSYTSGTPNSPLHF
length: 13; V: TRBV19; CDR3: CASSTVQGYEQYF
length: 13; V: TRBV18; CDR3: CASSQGGRDEQYF
length: 16; V: TRBV7-8; CDR3: CASSLEYPGKGSPLHF
length: 14; V: TRBV7-2; CDR3: CASSPDRAPQPQHF
length: 15; V: TRBV2; CDR3: CASRVDRQHNSPLHF
length: 12; V: TRBV9; CDR3: CASSPAGLEAFF
length: 15; V: TRBV5-4; CDR3: CASSLRLAGVNEQFF
length: 16; V: TRBV14; CDR3: CASSQVRAGSPVGYTF
length: 13; V: TRBV6-5; CDR3: CASMSAGLRGYTF
length: 15; V: TRBV7-7; CDR3: CASSSDRSSYNEQFF
length: 12; V: TRBV3-1/TRBV3-2; CDR3: CASSLIRGEAFF
length: 13; V: TRBV12-3/TRBV12-4; CDR3: CASKDYAEDTQYF
length: 15; V: TRBV12-5; CDR3: CASGLAGGRYTEAFF
length: 13; V: TRBV18; CDR3: CASSPAGLDGYTF
length: 16; V: TRBV3-1/TRBV3-2; CDR3: CASSQEAGGTKNIQYF
length: 15; V: TRBV7-3; CDR3: CASSLQGGRFGEQFF
length: 16; V: TRBV4-3; CDR3: CASSQDRGGRGQPQHF
length: 13; V: TRBV2; CDR3: CASSVEANTEAFF
length: 15; V: TRBV7-2; CDR3: CASRVGGANTGELFF
length: 13; V: TRBV5-8; CDR3: CASSVGQPSEAFF
length: 18; V: TRBV14; CDR3: CASSAGVWGQGSYNEQFF
length: 16; V: TRBV10-3; CDR3: CAISGRKDRGSDTQYF
length: 16; V: TRBV19; CDR3: CASSMIGRAGANVLTF
length: 18; V: TRBV6-6; CDR3: CASSPSRLAGGVTDTQYF
length: 15; V: TRBV30; CDR3: CAWSAGSGLQETQYF
length: 13; V: TRBV18; CDR3: CASSPDYGGEQFF
length: 11; V: TRBV3-1/TRBV3-2; CDR3: CASSVAYEQYF
length: 22; V: TRBV7-3; CDR3: CASSPRWYVPGQGESGANVLTF
length: 16; V: TRBV5-1; CDR3: CASSRSGTGVDYGYTF
length: 12; V: TRBV24-1; CDR3: CATSQLAYEQFF
length: 15; V: TRBV2; CDR3: CASRPPGQSNSPLHF
length: 14; V: TRBV7-8; CDR3: CASSPGGRPYEQYF
length: 17; V: TRBV7-7; CDR3: CASSPVQSGRAGETQYF
length: 16; V: TRBV7-3; CDR3: CASSLTGTAPSYEQYF
length: 15; V: TRBV7-9; CDR3: CASKLTGTRGETQYF
length: 15; V: TRBV9; CDR3: CASSASGQTAYGYTF
length: 12; V: TRBV7-9; CDR3: CASSLDRYGYTF
length: 18; V: TRBV21-1; CDR3: CASSTIGTQGLGGGGYTF
length: 14; V: TRBV28; CDR3: CASSPADRSGGYTF
length: 17; V: TRBV28; CDR3: CASSLRVDRPNTGELFF
length: 14; V: TRBV10-3; CDR3: CAISGAGANSPLHF
length: 14; V: TRBV7-2; CDR3: CASSRGRGGHEQYF
length: 19; V: TRBV5-1; CDR3: CASSSLLPLAGAYGNEQFF
length: 17; V: TRBV5-5; CDR3: CASSGGFWGKGSYEQYF
length: 15; V: TRBV29-1; CDR3: CSVRGLLKLNTEAFF
length: 14; V: TRBV13; CDR3: CASSYDRGTYEQYF
length: 18; V: TRBV18; CDR3: CASSPLNSGQGANYGYTF
length: 14; V: TRBV7-3; CDR3: CASSLSGRGGEQFF
length: 18; V: TRBV4-2; CDR3: CASSQEEGGRAYNSPLHF